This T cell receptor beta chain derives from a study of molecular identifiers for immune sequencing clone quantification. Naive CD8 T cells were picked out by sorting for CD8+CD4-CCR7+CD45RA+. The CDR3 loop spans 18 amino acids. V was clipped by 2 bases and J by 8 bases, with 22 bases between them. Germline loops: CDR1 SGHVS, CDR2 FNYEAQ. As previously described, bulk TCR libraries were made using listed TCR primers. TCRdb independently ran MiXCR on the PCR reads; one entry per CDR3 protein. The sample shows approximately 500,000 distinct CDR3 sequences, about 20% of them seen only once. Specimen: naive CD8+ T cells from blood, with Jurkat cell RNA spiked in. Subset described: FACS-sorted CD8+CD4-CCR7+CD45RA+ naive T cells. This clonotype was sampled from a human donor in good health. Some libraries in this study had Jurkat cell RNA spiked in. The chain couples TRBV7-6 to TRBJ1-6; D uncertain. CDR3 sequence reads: CASSLYEPGLSLHSPLHF. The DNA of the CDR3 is TGTGCCAGCAGCTTATACGAGCCTGGGCTAAGCCTTCATTCACCCCTCCACTTT.